A single sample gave rise to the 9 T cell receptor beta chains below, sequenced in a study. TCRdb independently ran MiXCR on the RT-PCR reads; one entry per CDR3 protein. This table has about 680,000 distinct CDR3 sequences, approximately 15% appearing once. Sequencing was carried out using memory CD4+ T cells from blood. The receptors derive from a female donor in good health, serving as a healthy control.

The chain links TRBV28 to TRBJ1-5; TRBD1 matches at 7 bases. The CDR3 contains 15 residues. Germline CDR1 and CDR2: MDHEN and SYDVKM. The V segment lost 4 bases and the J segment 6 bases; nucleotides outside the gene matches: 9. The CDR3 region is CASSSRQGRPQPQHF. CDR3 coding DNA: TGTGCCAGCAGTTCCCGACAGGGCCGGCCTCAGCCCCAGCATTTT.

The rearrangement uses TRBV4-1 and TRBJ1-2; 7 nucleotides align to TRBD1. The CDR3 spans 15 residues. In germline, CDR1 is MGHRA, CDR2 YSYEKL. J gave up 2 bases and V 6 bases, and 9 bases lay outside the gene matches. CDR3 residues: CASSPLQGPNYGYTF. CDR3 coding DNA: TGCGCCAGCAGTCCCCTACAGGGGCCAAACTATGGCTACACCTTC.

At least ten counts were recorded for this clonotype. The chain uses TRBV29-1 and TRBJ2-5; TRBD2 aligns across 13 bases. Germline trimming cut 7 bases from V and 5 bases from J; bases unmatched to any gene: 4. CDR1 and CDR2 (germline): SQVTM, ANQGSEA. This CDR3 comprises 13 residues. CDR3 nucleotide sequence: TGCAGCGCTCGGACTAGCGGGGGCGAGACCCAGTACTTC. Protein product: CSARTSGGETQYF.

The V call is TRBV5-1, the J call TRBJ2-3; D is perhaps TRBD1 or TRBD2 (5 bases each). Germline-derived CDR1 and CDR2 are SGHRS and YFSETQ. This CDR3 contains 15 residues. Trimming left V 0 bases short and J 3 bases short, with 11 bases between. This CDR3 is CASSLVGDLTDTQYF. The CDR3 DNA sequence: TGCGCCAGCAGCTTGGTGGGGGATTTGACAGATACGCAGTATTTT. Drawing the rest from reference TRBV5-1 and TRBJ2-3, the complete variable domain is KAGVTQTPRYLIKTRGQQVTLSCSPISGHRSVSWYQQTPGQGLQFLFEYFSETQRNKGNFPGRFSGRQFSNSRSEMNVSTLELGDSALYLCASSLVGDLTDTQYFGPGTRLTVL.

CDR3 loop: CASSLVLGSKFF. The CDR3 bases are TGTGCCAGCAGCTTAGTACTCGGGAGTAAGTTCTTC. The rearrangement joins TRBV7-8 to TRBJ2-1; D perhaps matches TRBD2 (6 bases). Per germline, CDR1 SGHVS and CDR2 FQNEAQ. CDR3 length: 12 amino acids. Trimming took off 1 base at V and 14 bases at J, with 12 bases between the two ends.

This clonotype was counted at least ten times. The chain links TRBV20-1 to TRBJ1-5; D is uncertain. Germline-derived CDR1 and CDR2 are DFQATT and SNEGSKA (reference sequence). The CDR3 extends over 13 amino acids. V lost 1 base to trimming and J lost 6 bases, with 10 bases between them. As DNA, the CDR3 is TGCAGTGCTAGAGCCGCGGTGGGTCAGCCCCAGCATTTT. It yields the protein CSARAAVGQPQHF.

This clonotype has at least ten counts. The chain combines TRBV6-5 with TRBJ1-2; D ambiguous. Germline CDR1 is MNHEY and CDR2 is SVGAGI. V shed 5 bases and J shed 7 bases, with 11 bases lying between them. The CDR3 consists of 12 residues. In DNA, the CDR3 is TGTGCCAGCAGTGACTGGGGATCTGGCTACACCTTC. It encodes CASSDWGSGYTF.

This rearrangement joins TRBV10-3 to TRBJ2-7, with a tentative D call TRBD1 (5 bases). This CDR3 has 16 amino acids. The V end was cut by 8 bases, the J end by 0 bases, with 20 bases between. Germline lookup yields CDR1 ENHRY and CDR2 SYGVKD. The CDR3 DNA reads TGTGCCATCGGTAGGACACAGATAACCGGCTCCTACGAGCAGTACTTC. This codes for CAIGRTQITGSYEQYF.

This clonotype appeared many times. The V call is TRBV12-3 or TRBV12-4, the J call TRBJ1-2; the match to TRBD1 covers 8 bases. The V and J ends lost 8 bases and 4 bases, in that order; junction bases with no gene match: 12. This CDR3 has 15 residues. This chain's CDR3 is CASSMGAGGTYGYTF. The CDR3 region has the DNA TGTGCCAGCTCCATGGGGGCAGGGGGCACCTATGGCTACACCTTC.